A single sample gave rise to the 25 T cell receptor beta chains below, sequenced in a study of CD8+CD57+ T cells in acquired aplastic anemia. TCR beta VDJ and CDR3 were profiled, and genomic DNA was the template. A single record per CDR3 protein comes from TCRdb applying MiXCR to the reads. This sample carries about 180,000 distinct CDR3 sequences, over 40% of them seen once, and the ten largest clones take under 2%. Sequencing was done on patients that had shown CD8+CD57+ cell expansion by flow cytometry. Sequenced input: sorted CD4+, CD8+, or CD8+CD57+ T cells (not recorded which) from PBMCs. Receptors were obtained from a human donor with aplastic anemia.

For the CDR3, the DNA is TGCAGTGCTAGAGTCAGGGGCCTATCCTACAATGAGCAGTTCTTC. Its translation is CSARVRGLSYNEQFF. The chain joins TRBV20-1 to TRBJ2-1; perhaps TRBD1 as D (6 bases). CDR3 length: 15 residues. With 1 base removed from V and 1 base from J, the gap between germline ends came to 11 bases. CDR1 DFQATT and CDR2 SNEGSKA come from the germline V gene (reference sequence).

This clonotype was found a few times. A read error may account for a junction end that differs from germline. The chain employs TRBV6-5 and TRBJ2-1, with TRBD2 matching over 9 bases. This CDR3 contains 15 residues. Germline V gives CDR1 MNHEY, CDR2 SVGAGI. This CDR3 is CASSYGASGVNERFF. The CDR3 DNA follows: TGTGCCAGCAGCTACGGGGCTAGCGGGGTCAATGAGCGGTTCTTC.

This clonotype was seen a few times. This rearrangement joins TRBV7-6 to TRBJ2-5, with D unclear. The CDR3 has 13 amino acids. The germline V and J ends were trimmed by 1 base and 0 bases, with 3 bases remaining between them. Germline lookup yields CDR1 SGHVS and CDR2 FNYEAQ. CDR3 nucleotides: TGTGCCAGCAGCTTAGTAAACCAAGAGACCCAGTACTTC. It yields the protein CASSLVNQETQYF.

There are many counts of this clonotype. CDR3 in amino acids: CSGSTGTGNYEQYF. As DNA, the CDR3 is TGCAGTGGATCCACCGGGACTGGGAACTACGAGCAGTACTTC. This chain uses TRBV20-1 with TRBJ2-7; D is possibly TRBD2 (6 bases). The germline V and J ends were trimmed by 7 bases and 3 bases, with 19 bases remaining between them. CDR1 is DFQATT and CDR2 is SNEGSKA in the germline V gene (reference sequence). The CDR3 loop spans 14 amino acids.

This clonotype showed up just once. The chain joins TRBV5-1 to TRBJ1-2; D gene uncertain. Germline V lookup: CDR1 SGHRS, CDR2 YFSETQ. The length of the CDR3 is 17 residues. Trimming removed 4 bases from V and 3 bases from J, with 22 bases in between. For the CDR3, the DNA is TGCGCCAGCAGCCTCGGAGGAGGCGGACCGAGTGACTATGGCTACACCTTC. Amino acids: CASSLGGGGPSDYGYTF.

This clonotype appeared many times. This chain joins TRBV7-2 and TRBJ2-3, with D uncertain. Per germline, CDR1 SGHTA and CDR2 FQGNSA. V was cut by 1 base and J by 3 bases, with 8 bases left in between. The length of the CDR3 is 14 residues. CDR3 nucleotide sequence: TGTGCCAGCAGCTTAGTGGCAATGACAGATACGCAGTATTTT. This codes for CASSLVAMTDTQYF.

The chain recombines TRBV20-1 with TRBJ2-1; 10 nucleotides match TRBD2. CDR1 and CDR2 from the germline V gene are DFQATT and SNEGSKA (reference sequence). V lost 5 bases, J lost 0 bases, and 7 bases stayed unmatched. The CDR3 runs 16 residues. CDR3 protein: CSAPTSGASSYNEQFF. For the CDR3, the DNA is TGCAGTGCTCCTACTAGCGGGGCCAGCTCCTACAATGAGCAGTTCTTC.

In this sample, this clonotype turned up a few times. The chain couples TRBV7-3 to TRBJ2-3, with D perhaps matching TRBD1 or TRBD2 (5 bases each). Germline CDR1 SGHTA, CDR2 FQGTGA. This CDR3 spans 13 amino acids. V lost 4 bases, J lost 6 bases, and 11 bases lay in between. The CDR3: CASSSTGLDTQYF. The CDR3 DNA is TGTGCCAGCAGCTCGACGGGGCTCGATACGCAGTATTTT.

The V gene is TRBV9, the J gene TRBJ2-1, with 10 positions matching TRBD2. Germline V gives CDR1 SGDLS, CDR2 YYNGEE. The CDR3 covers 14 residues. Germline trimming cut 6 bases from V and 6 bases from J; bases unmatched to any gene: 6. The CDR3 sequence is CASTQGLATNEQFF. CDR3 coding DNA: TGTGCCAGCACGCAGGGACTAGCGACCAATGAGCAGTTCTTC.

The chain has TRBV7-9 and TRBJ2-7; 12 positions match TRBD2. The CDR3 totals 14 residues. The germline CDR1 and CDR2 sequences are SEHNR and FQNEAQ (reference sequence). J was trimmed by 5 bases and V by 5 bases; bases with no gene match: 4. CDR3: CASSTSGRSNEQYF. CDR3 nucleotides: TGTGCCAGCAGCACTAGCGGGAGGTCCAACGAGCAGTACTTC.

This sequence joins TRBV7-9 and TRBJ2-7, with D uncertain. Germline CDR1 is SEHNR and CDR2 is FQNEAQ (reference sequence). Trimming pared 5 bases from V and 7 bases from J, leaving 9 bases between. The length of the CDR3 is 11 residues. CDR3 residues: CASSPGWEQYF. The CDR3 bases are TGTGCCAGCAGCCCAGGATGGGAGCAGTACTTC.

This clonotype was seen a few times. The chain couples TRBV7-2 to TRBJ2-1; the D is unclear. The V end lost 2 bases, the J end lost 5 bases, and 7 bases lay between the germline ends. The germline gives CDR1 SGHTA, CDR2 FQGNSA. The CDR3 runs 13 residues. The CDR3 sequence is CASSLNQDNEQFF. The CDR3 DNA is TGTGCCAGCAGCTTAAACCAAGACAATGAGCAGTTCTTC.

The V and J genes are TRBV20-1 and TRBJ2-7; maybe TRBD2 (5 bases). The CDR3 runs 17 residues. Germline V gives CDR1 DFQATT, CDR2 SNEGSKA (reference sequence). V dropped 0 bases and J dropped 2 bases, with 20 bases sitting between them. The CDR3 coding sequence is TGCAGTGCTAGAGATGGCATTCGGGGAGCTTCGCCCTACGAGCAGTACGTC. Its protein product is CSARDGIRGASPYEQYV.

This clonotype was seen ten or more times. The chain is built from TRBV2 and TRBJ1-5, with 11 bases that match TRBD1. The CDR3 sequence is 14 residues long. Germline CDR1 SNHLY, CDR2 FYNNEI. V shed 6 bases, J shed 6 bases, and the junction held 4 bases outside the gene matches. The CDR3, as DNA: TGTGCCAGCAGGGCCGGGACAGGGGGTCAGCCCCAGCATTTT. This encodes CASRAGTGGQPQHF.

The chain links TRBV25-1 to TRBJ2-2; 10 bases line up with TRBD2. Germline CDR1 reads MGHDK; CDR2 reads SYGVNS. V lost 5 bases and J lost 1; bases outside the gene matches: 4. The CDR3 runs to 16 residues. The CDR3: CASSFLAGGNTGELFF. CDR3 in DNA: TGTGCCAGCAGTTTCTTAGCGGGGGGGAACACCGGGGAGCTGTTTTTT.

This clonotype was detected many times. The rearrangement uses TRBV5-4 and TRBJ2-3, with D unclear. Trimming pared 3 bases from V and 0 bases from J, leaving 5 bases between. The CDR3 length is 13 residues. Germline CDR1 reads SGHNT; CDR2 reads YYREEE (reference sequence). CDR3 residues: CASSSYSTDTQYF. In DNA, the CDR3 is TGTGCCAGCAGCTCCTATAGCACAGATACGCAGTATTTT.

In this sample, this clonotype turned up many times. V usage is TRBV4-3 and J usage is TRBJ1-1, with 7 bases that match TRBD1. Germline CDR1 reads LGHNA; CDR2 reads YSLEER. V lost 0 bases, J lost 10 bases, and 5 bases stayed unmatched. CDR3 length equals 13 residues. This CDR3 reads CASSQDRGGTAFF. In DNA form, the CDR3 reads TGCGCCAGCAGCCAAGATCGAGGGGGCACAGCTTTCTTT.

This clonotype appeared a few times. The chain combines TRBV3-1 with TRBJ1-4, with a tentative D call TRBD1 (5 bases). The V end was cut by 4 bases, the J end by 5 bases, with 17 bases between. The CDR3 runs to 16 residues. Germline CDR1 is LGHDT and CDR2 is YNNKEL (reference sequence). DNA of the CDR3: TGTGCCAGCAGCCCCCTCGTAGGGGAGTACAATGAAAAACTGTTTTTT. Protein sequence: CASSPLVGEYNEKLFF.

This clonotype came up many times. The rearrangement joins TRBV19 to TRBJ1-6, with 7 bases fitting TRBD1. Germline V gene lookup returns CDR1 LNHDA and CDR2 SQIVND (reference sequence). V gave up 7 bases and J gave up 7 bases; unmatched junction bases: 4. The CDR3 loop spans 13 amino acids. The CDR3, as DNA: TGTGCCAGTAAGGAACAGGGGAATTCACCCCTCCACTTT. This codes for CASKEQGNSPLHF.

The chain couples TRBV27 to TRBJ2-1; 8 bases agree with TRBD1. The V gene end was trimmed by 5 bases and the J gene end by 12 bases; junction bases not matched to a gene: 15. Germline-derived CDR1 and CDR2 are MNHEY and SMNVEV (reference sequence). CDR3 length: 15 amino acids. This CDR3 is CASSLPGTGASGQFF. In DNA form, the CDR3 reads TGTGCCAGCAGTCTCCCTGGGACAGGCGCCAGTGGGCAGTTCTTC.

In DNA, the CDR3 is TGTGCCAGTAGTCTACAGGGTACTGGAAACACTGAAGCTTTCTTT. Amino acids: CASSLQGTGNTEAFF. V usage is TRBV19 and J usage is TRBJ1-1; D might be TRBD1 (6 bases). From germline, CDR1 is LNHDA and CDR2 SQIVND (reference sequence). Trimming shortened V by 5 bases and J by 2 bases, and 15 bases separated the two germline ends. This CDR3 spans 15 amino acids.

On this clonotype: At one end, the junction sequence differs from germline, possibly due to a read error. The chain employs TRBV7-9 and TRBJ2-7; D not certain. This CDR3 has 11 residues. CDR1 and CDR2 from the germline V gene are SEHNR and FQNEAQ (reference sequence). The CDR3 DNA is TGTGCCAGCGGCTTGGTCTACGAGCAGTACTTC. Protein product: CASGLVYEQYF.

This clonotype was recorded at least ten times. The chain carries TRBV11-2 and TRBJ2-6; 7 bases line up with TRBD1. Germline V gene sequence: CDR1 SGHAT, CDR2 FQNNGV. The V gene end was trimmed by 5 bases and the J gene end by 0 bases; junction bases not matched to a gene: 4. The CDR3 loop spans 16 amino acids. CDR3 coding DNA: TGTGCCAGCAGCCCCCGGACAGGCTCTGGGGCCAACGTCCTGACTTTC. Translated, it gives CASSPRTGSGANVLTF.

The chain joins TRBV2 to TRBJ1-5, with 8 bases matching TRBD1. The germline CDR1 and CDR2 sequences are SNHLY and FYNNEI. The CDR3 extends over 13 amino acids. Trimming took 8 bases from V and 11 from J; bases not matched to a gene: 11. The CDR3 loop reads CASGQGAWETQHF. CDR3 DNA sequence: TGTGCCAGCGGGCAGGGGGCATGGGAGACCCAGCATTTT.

The V gene is TRBV29-1, the J gene TRBJ2-7, with 9 bases that match TRBD1. V shed 6 bases, J shed 3 bases, and the junction held 6 bases outside the gene matches. This CDR3 is 13 amino acids long. Germline values: CDR1 SQVTM, CDR2 ANQGSEA. For the CDR3, the DNA is TGCAGCGTGACAGGGGGGAATTTCTACGAGCAGTACTTC. Translated, it gives CSVTGGNFYEQYF.